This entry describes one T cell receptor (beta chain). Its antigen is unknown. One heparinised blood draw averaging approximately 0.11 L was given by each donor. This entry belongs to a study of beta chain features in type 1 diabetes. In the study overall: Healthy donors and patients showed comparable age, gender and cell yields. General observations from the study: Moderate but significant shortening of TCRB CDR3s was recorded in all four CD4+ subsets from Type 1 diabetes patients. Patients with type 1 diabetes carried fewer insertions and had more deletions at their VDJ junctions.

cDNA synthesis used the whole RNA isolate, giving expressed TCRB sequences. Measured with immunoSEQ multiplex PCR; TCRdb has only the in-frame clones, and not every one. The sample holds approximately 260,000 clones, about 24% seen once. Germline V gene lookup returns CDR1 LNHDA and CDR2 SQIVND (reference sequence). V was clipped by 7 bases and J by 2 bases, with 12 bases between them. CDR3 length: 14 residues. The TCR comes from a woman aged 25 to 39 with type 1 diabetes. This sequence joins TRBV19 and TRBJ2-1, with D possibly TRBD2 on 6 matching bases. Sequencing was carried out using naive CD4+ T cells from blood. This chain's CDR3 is CASKLALPYNEQFF. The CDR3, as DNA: TGTGCCAGTAAACTAGCTCTCCCCTACAATGAGCAGTTCTTC.